The entry below describes one T cell receptor (beta chain). The target antigen is unknown. This likely traces to a read error, being one base from a far larger clone. This sample is part of a study of shared clonotypes between healthy human individuals. Study-wide results and limits: Generally, naive subsets (rather than memory subsets) showed larger estimated richness.

Clones were read by immunoSEQ multiplex PCR, and TCRdb kept only the in-frame ones, dropping some. This sample has 600,000 to 800,000 clones; approximately 72% occur once, and the top ten carry roughly 1.8%. Trimming took off 6 bases at V and 5 bases at J, with 17 bases between the two ends. The CDR3 totals 14 residues. CDR1 MDHEN and CDR2 SYDVKM come from the germline V gene. The sequenced sample consisted of memory CD4+ T cells sorted from blood. Noted subset: CD45RA-negative fraction. The chain uses TRBV28 and TRBJ2-7; D is possibly TRBD1 (5 bases). This TCR was recovered from a woman in her twenties or thirties in good health. CDR3 in DNA: TGTGCCAGCAGGAATAGGACAAGGCCCCACGAGCAGTACTTC. The encoded protein is CASRNRTRPHEQYF.